One sample yielded the 24 T cell receptor beta chains listed below, sequenced in a study of Tregs in tolerant kidney transplant recipients. Related graft donors supplied nonmyeloablative bone marrow transplants, and mixed chimerism was transient. The data were produced by immunoSEQ multiplex PCR, yet TCRdb's version contains in-frame clones alone and is incomplete. The sample has some 22,000 clones. The input for sequencing was CD4+ T cells from blood (PBMCs), taken 6 months after the transplant. The receptors shown here come from a human patient who received a combined kidney and bone marrow transplant. Some T cells may have originated in the graft donor.

Measured by frequency, this clone is medium-sized. The CDR3 end lies 3 residues beyond the end of the read and is filled in from the germline J gene. The rearrangement uses TRBV4-1 and TRBJ2-7, with D maybe TRBD1 (5 bases). Germline CDR1 and CDR2: MGHRA and YSYEKL. CDR3 size: 15 residues. V dropped 3 bases and J dropped 2 bases, with 14 bases sitting between them. CDR3 bases read: TGCGCCAGCAGCCACCTCAACCTGGACACCTACGAG. It is translated as CASSHLNLDTYE. The entire CDR3 sequence reads CASSHLNLDTYEQYF.

About this clone itself: The read comes to an end 3 residues before the CDR3 does, leaving the germline J gene to fill in the end. The chain is built from TRBV10-3 and TRBJ2-7; D is possibly TRBD2 (6 bases). The V end was cut by 11 bases, the J end by 3 bases, with 14 bases between. There are 12 residues in the CDR3. Germline V CDR1 and CDR2: ENHRY, SYGVKD. The covered CDR3 bases are TGTGCCGCATGGGACTGGGACTACGAG. Amino acids: CAAWDWDYE. In full, the CDR3 is CAAWDWDYEQYF.

A note on this clone: The read terminates 3 residues before the CDR3 end, so the remaining end is supplied by the germline J gene. J is TRBJ1-4 and V is TRBV10-3, with 7 bases fitting TRBD1. Per germline, CDR1 ENHRY and CDR2 SYGVKD. With 5 bases clipped from V and 7 bases from J, the junction kept 4 bases outside the gene matches. The CDR3 is made up of 13 amino acids. This CDR3 is CAISYRGFEKLFF. The DNA read from the CDR3 is TGTGCCATCAGTTACAGGGGTTTTGAAAAA.

The CDR3 DNA, read in part, is TGTGCCAGCAGCTTATCCCTGAACTATGGC. Translated: CASSLSLNYG. The full CDR3 sequence reads CASSLSLNYGYTF. V gene TRBV7-2 combines with J gene TRBJ1-2; D is unclear. The sequence runs out 3 residues before the end of the CDR3; the remainder is reconstructed from the germline J gene. The CDR3 totals 13 residues. The germline V and J ends were trimmed by 2 bases and 2 bases, with 6 bases remaining between them. Germline CDR1 reads SGHTA; CDR2 reads FQGNSA.

Details on this clone: The read ends 3 residues shy of where the CDR3 ends; the end is completed using the germline J gene. The V gene is TRBV7-9, the J gene TRBJ2-2, with D perhaps TRBD2 (6 bases). In germline, CDR1 is SEHNR, CDR2 FQNEAQ (reference sequence). V lost 11 bases and J 7 bases, leaving 20 bases between the germline ends. This CDR3 has 14 amino acids. CDR3 bases read: TGTGCCTTCCCGGAGGCGGGATGGGGCGGGGAG. It specifies CAFPEAGWGGE. The CDR3 as a whole reads CAFPEAGWGGELFF. Supplemented by reference TRBV7-9 and TRBJ2-2, the full variable domain reads DTGVSQNPRHKITKRGQNVTFRCDPISEHNRLYWYRQTLGQGPEFLTYFQNEAQLEKSRLLSDRFSAERPKGSFSTLEIQRTEQGDSAMYLCAFPEAGWGGELFFGEGSRLTVL.

About this clone itself: The CDR3 goes on 3 residues after the read ends, and that part is filled in from the germline J gene. The chain couples TRBV5-1 to TRBJ2-3, with 9 bases aligning to TRBD2. There are 16 residues in the CDR3. Germline CDR1 and CDR2: SGHRS and YFSETQ. Trimming removed 0 bases from V and 3 bases from J; junction bases left unmatched: 5. The CDR3 spells CASSLEVSGGTDTQYF. The covered CDR3 bases are TGCGCCAGCAGCTTGGAGGTTAGCGGGGGAACAGATACG.

As to this clone: The read is 3 residues too short to cover the CDR3 end, so that end is filled in from the germline J gene. The rearrangement uses TRBV20-1 and TRBJ1-1; 9 nucleotides agree with TRBD1. There are 17 residues in the CDR3. The trim removed 3 bases at V and 0 bases at J, leaving 11 bases unmatched. The germline V gene encodes CDR1 DFQATT and CDR2 SNEGSKA (reference sequence). The CDR3 bases that were read are TGCAGTGCTAGGGGGCTTGGACAGGGGTACATGAACACTGAA. Translated: CSARGLGQGYMNTE. The complete CDR3 sequence is CSARGLGQGYMNTEAFF.

As to this clone: From the germline J gene comes the end of the CDR3, since the read stops 3 residues before it. V usage is TRBV19 and J usage is TRBJ2-2; D remains ambiguous. This CDR3 is built from 15 residues. Per germline, CDR1 LNHDA and CDR2 SQIVND (reference sequence). V lost 8 bases, J lost 1 base, and 14 bases lay in between. The sequenced CDR3 bases are TGTGCCAGTGGCCGGGTCGCCCTGAACACCGGGGAG. Amino acid sequence: CASGRVALNTGE. The CDR3 in its entirety is CASGRVALNTGELFF.

Notes on this clone: Read coverage stops 3 residues before the CDR3 terminus; the germline J gene supplies the remainder. V usage is TRBV18 and J usage is TRBJ1-2, with D tentatively TRBD1 (5 bases). The CDR3 has 14 residues. Germline CDR1 is KGHSH and CDR2 is LQKENI. Trimming cost V 2 bases and J 5 bases, with 12 bases left between them. Here the CDR3 reads CASSPGSGLYGYTF. The part of the CDR3 DNA that was read is TGTGCCAGCTCACCAGGTTCAGGGTTATATGGC.

For this clone: With the read ending 3 residues before the CDR3 end, the germline J gene is used to fill in that end. V gene TRBV7-2 combines with J gene TRBJ2-3; tentative D call: TRBD2 (6 bases). Between the trimmed V and J ends, which lost 5 bases and 4 bases, there was a span of 13 bases. Germline CDR1 SGHTA, CDR2 FQGNSA. CDR3 size: 14 residues. The CDR3 sequence is CASSPTSRADTQYF. Incomplete CDR3 DNA: TGTGCCAGCAGCCCAACTAGCAGGGCAGATACG. Using reference TRBV7-2 and TRBJ2-3 for the parts outside the CDR3, the full variable domain is GAGVSQSPSNKVTEKGKDVELRCDPISGHTALYWYRQSLGQGLEFLIYFQGNSAPDKSGLPSDRFSAERTGGSVSTLTIQRTQQEDSAVYLCASSPTSRADTQYFGPGTRLTVL.

Points on this clone: The missing CDR3 end, 3 residues past where the read stops, is filled in from the germline J gene. The gene calls are TRBV5-1 and TRBJ1-1; D unclear. The ends were cut back, 6 bases at V and 0 bases at J, with 9 bases in the middle. The CDR3 loop spans 13 amino acids. Per the germline V gene, CDR1 is SGHRS and CDR2 is YFSETQ. CDR3 in amino acids: CASNSGLNTEAFF. CDR3 DNA (partial): TGCGCCAGCAACAGCGGATTGAACACTGAA.

A remark on this clone: The read stops 3 residues short of the end of the CDR3; the missing end is completed from the germline J gene. V is TRBV29-1 and J is TRBJ2-1; a weak D match, TRBD2 (7 bases). The germline V gene has CDR1 SQVTM and CDR2 ANQGSEA. Trimming removed 6 bases at V and 7 bases at J, with 16 bases between. This CDR3 comprises 13 residues. CDR3 DNA (partial): TGCAGCGTAACCCGGAGGGGGGGAAATGAG. Residues: CSVTRRGGNE. In full, the CDR3 is CSVTRRGGNEQFF.

Comment on this clone: Coverage ceases 3 residues before the CDR3 finishes, and the germline J gene fills in the end. The gene calls are TRBV7-2 and TRBJ2-3; no clear D gene. There are 12 residues in the CDR3. Trimming removed 5 bases from V and 2 bases from J, with 5 bases in between. Germline V gene lookup returns CDR1 SGHTA and CDR2 FQGNSA. This CDR3 reads CASSKATDTQYF. The CDR3 DNA, read in part, is TGTGCCAGCAGCAAGGCCACAGATACG.

Comment on this clone: A read error may produce the germline difference seen at one junction end. The CDR3 end is not reached by the read, which stops 3 residues before it; the germline J gene fills it in. The chain recombines TRBV5-1 with TRBJ2-5; perhaps TRBD2 as D (5 bases). Germline lookup yields CDR1 SGHRS and CDR2 YFSETQ. The CDR3 extends over 15 amino acids. CDR3 loop: CASGLVLAPQETQYF. CDR3 bases read: TGCGCCAGCGGCTTGGTATTAGCGCCCCAAGAGACC.

Concerning this clone itself: The read ends 3 residues shy of where the CDR3 ends; the end is completed using the germline J gene. The rearrangement joins TRBV7-9 to TRBJ1-3; the D gene is possibly TRBD1 (6 bases). Deletions cut 8 bases from V and 0 bases from J, with 14 bases between. Germline loops: CDR1 SEHNR, CDR2 FQNEAQ (reference sequence). The CDR3 runs 15 residues. The CDR3 DNA, read in part, is TGTGCCAGCGGTCTACAGGGTAGCTCTGGAAACACC. This sequence encodes CASGLQGSSGNT. The whole CDR3 region reads CASGLQGSSGNTIYF.

As regards this clone: The observed sequence ends 3 residues before the CDR3 terminus, with the missing tail filled in from the germline J gene. The rearrangement uses TRBV11-1 and TRBJ2-2, with 8 bases that match TRBD2. The CDR3 totals 14 residues. With V trimmed by 3 bases and J by 6 bases, 3 bases remained unmatched. Germline lookup yields CDR1 SGHAT and CDR2 FQDESV (reference sequence). The covered CDR3 bases are TGTGCCAGCAGCTTGTTAGCGGGGCCCGGGGAG. It specifies CASSLLAGPGE. The entire CDR3 is CASSLLAGPGELFF. The full variable domain, completed using reference TRBV11-1 and TRBJ2-2, is EAEVAQSPRYKITEKSQAVAFWCDPISGHATLYWYRQILGQGPELLVQFQDESVVDDSQLPKDRFSAERLKGVDSTLKIQPAELGDSAMYLCASSLLAGPGELFFGEGSRLTVL.

To note about this clone: The CDR3 is cut off 3 residues early in the read; its end comes from the germline J gene. This chain links TRBV7-6 with TRBJ2-1; 8 bases line up with TRBD2. This CDR3 has 13 residues. Germline CDR1 SGHVS, CDR2 FNYEAQ. The J segment lost 8 bases and the V segment lost 8 bases, leaving 8 bases of the junction unmatched. CDR3 DNA (partial): TGTGCCAGCGGGGGGACTAGGGGATATGAG. Residues: CASGGTRGYE. In full, the CDR3 reads CASGGTRGYEQFF.

About this clone: The CDR3 end falls 3 residues outside the read, so it is completed with the germline J gene. The chain links TRBV6-2 or TRBV6-3 to TRBJ2-3; D gene uncertain. CDR1 MNHEY and CDR2 SVGEGT come from the germline V gene. The CDR3 sequence is 13 residues long. The CDR3 here is CASSAPTLYSQYF. The DNA read from the CDR3 is TGTGCCAGCAGTGCCCCGACACTTTACTCG.

Details on this clone: The read stops 3 residues short of the end of the CDR3; the missing end is completed from the germline J gene. V and J are TRBV5-1 and TRBJ2-2; D remains ambiguous. Germline CDR1 is SGHRS and CDR2 is YFSETQ. The CDR3 is 15 amino acids. V shed 2 bases and J shed 4 bases, with 12 bases lying between them. The DNA read from the CDR3 is TGCGCCAGCAGCTTCTCGGGTTACGGCACCGGGGAG. Its translation is CASSFSGYGTGE. Given in full, the CDR3 is CASSFSGYGTGELFF.

To note about this clone: The read falls 3 residues short of the CDR3 end, and the missing part is taken from the germline J gene. In the same sample, other DNA sequences code for this CDR3. The chain links TRBV18 to TRBJ2-1; 10 bases align to TRBD2. The CDR3 extends over 17 amino acids. The germline CDR1 and CDR2 sequences are KGHSH and LQKENI. Trimming removed 3 bases from V and 3 bases from J; junction bases left unmatched: 8. This chain's CDR3 is CASSPMPSGSLYNEQFF. The sequenced CDR3 bases are TGTGCCAGCTCACCCATGCCTAGCGGGAGCCTCTACAATGAG.

For this clone: The CDR3 end falls 3 residues outside the read, so it is completed with the germline J gene. The gene calls are TRBV10-3 and TRBJ1-6; D not resolved. From germline, CDR1 is ENHRY and CDR2 SYGVKD. Between the trimmed V and J ends, which lost 8 bases and 7 bases, there was a span of 12 bases. This CDR3 comprises 13 residues. This CDR3 is CAIGLAENSPLHF. The CDR3 DNA, read in part, is TGTGCCATCGGTTTGGCAGAGAATTCACCC.

Worth noting for this clone: The DNA ends 3 residues before the CDR3 does, and the rest of the CDR3 is filled in from the germline J gene. The chain carries TRBV5-1 and TRBJ2-1; 10 bases are a match to TRBD1. Germline V CDR1 and CDR2: SGHRS, YFSETQ. This CDR3 has 15 amino acids. After removal of 4 bases from V and 6 bases from J, the junction contained 7 bases not matched to a gene. This CDR3 is CASSPRQGASNEQFF. The sequenced part of the CDR3 DNA is TGCGCCAGCAGCCCTCGACAGGGGGCGAGCAATGAG.

With respect to this clone: The read ends 3 residues early relative to the CDR3; the germline J gene fills the gap. The rearrangement uses TRBV7-2 and TRBJ1-4, with 11 bases fitting TRBD1. The CDR3 totals 14 residues. V was pared by 6 bases and J by 7 bases, with 4 bases of the junction left unmatched. Germline V gene data show CDR1 as SGHTA and CDR2 as FQGNSA. The sequenced CDR3 bases are TGTGCCAGCAGTCTCGGGACAGGGGGTGAAAAA. Protein sequence: CASSLGTGGEK. The CDR3 in full is CASSLGTGGEKLFF.

In the case of this clone: The CDR3 end lies 3 residues beyond the end of the read and is filled in from the germline J gene. The chain employs TRBV7-9 and TRBJ1-4; no clear D gene. The ends were cut back, 7 bases at V and 4 bases at J, with 13 bases in the middle. This CDR3 spans 14 amino acids. From germline, CDR1 is SEHNR and CDR2 FQNEAQ (reference sequence). The sequenced CDR3 bases are TGTGCCAGCACCCCTATAGCAGTTAATGAAAAA. This codes for CASTPIAVNEK. The CDR3 reads in full as CASTPIAVNEKLFF.